The clone carrying this T cell receptor beta chain has only one observation. Per the study methods: It was from reference gene primer amplification that nucleated cell counts were estimated. TCRdb keeps only in-frame clones here, not all; method: immunoSEQ multiplex PCR. D and trimming come from the DNA, and the V and J calls and clone size come from that table. The sample contains around 400,000 clones, 89% of which appear only once. The age range of participants was about 18 to 100 years, with residence in about two dozen US areas. The sample comes from a study of blood T cell repertoires in COVID-19. Overall study: Samples came from the United States, Italy and Spain, spanning acute and convalescent COVID-19. T cells, B-cell-depleted T cells, or PBMCs supplied cDNA or gDNA.

The germline V gene encodes CDR1 SGHVS and CDR2 FQNEAQ. The CDR3 contains 19 residues. The trim removed 3 bases at V and 0 bases at J, leaving 12 bases unmatched. Sequenced input: PBMCs or T cells enriched from blood (not recorded which). This sequence joins TRBV7-8 and TRBJ1-5; 9 bases agree with TRBD1. This clonotype was sampled from a woman under 40 who had recovered from COVID-19. The CDR3 sequence: CASSLKSDRGVYSNQPQHF. In DNA, the CDR3 is TGTGCCAGCAGCTTGAAATCGGACAGGGGAGTATATAGCAATCAGCCCCAGCATTTT.